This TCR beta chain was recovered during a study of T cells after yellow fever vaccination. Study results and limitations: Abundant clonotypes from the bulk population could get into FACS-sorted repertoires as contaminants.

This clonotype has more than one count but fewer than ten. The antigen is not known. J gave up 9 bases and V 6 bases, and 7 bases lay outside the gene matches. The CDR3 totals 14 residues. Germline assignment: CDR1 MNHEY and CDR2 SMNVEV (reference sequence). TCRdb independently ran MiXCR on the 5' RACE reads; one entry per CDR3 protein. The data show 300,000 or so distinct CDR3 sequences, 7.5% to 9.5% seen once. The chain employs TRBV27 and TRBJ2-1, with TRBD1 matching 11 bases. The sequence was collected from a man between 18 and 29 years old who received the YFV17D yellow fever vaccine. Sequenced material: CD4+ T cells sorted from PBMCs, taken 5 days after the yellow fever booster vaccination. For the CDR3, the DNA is TGTGCCAGCAGGAGAGGACAGGGGGCTGGTGAGCAGTTCTTC. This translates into CASRRGQGAGEQFF.